The 27 T cell receptor beta chains reported below all come from one sample, sequenced in a study of CD8 T cells in Susac syndrome. Random hexamers were used to reverse transcribe an amount of about 0.45 to 1 ug RNA. TCRdb fed the immunoSEQ multiplex PCR reads into MiXCR, producing one record per CDR3 protein. This sample carries fewer than 150,000 distinct CDR3 sequences, 85% to 95% of them seen once, and the ten largest clones take 0.093%. The sequencing input was CD4+ T cells from PBMCs. The receptors here all came from a human donor with multiple sclerosis.

V is TRBV6-5 and J is TRBJ2-7; TRBD1 might be the D (7 bases). The V end lost 6 bases, the J end lost 5 bases, and 17 bases lay between the germline ends. Germline V gene lookup returns CDR1 MNHEY and CDR2 SVGAGI. This CDR3 is 14 amino acids long. The CDR3 DNA sequence: TGTGCCAGCAGGGACTACAGGGGTGTGAACGAGCAGTACTTC. This codes for CASRDYRGVNEQYF.

The chain recombines TRBV5-1 with TRBJ1-2; tentatively, D is TRBD1 (5 bases). Between the trimmed V and J ends, which lost 4 bases and 2 bases, there was a span of 12 bases. CDR1 SGHRS and CDR2 YFSETQ come from the germline V gene. This CDR3 has 14 residues. The CDR3 bases are TGCGCCAGCAGCAGAGGGGCGGGGAACTATGGCTACACCTTC. Translated: CASSRGAGNYGYTF.

This clonotype was detected once. This rearrangement joins TRBV6-2 or TRBV6-3 to TRBJ2-7; no definite D call. The CDR3 sequence is 13 residues long. Trimming pared 4 bases from V and 5 bases from J, leaving 12 bases between. From germline, CDR1 is MNHEY and CDR2 SVGEGT. DNA for the CDR3: TGTGCCAGCAGTTTCTCCGGGTTTGACGAGCAGTACTTC. As protein: CASSFSGFDEQYF.

The rearrangement uses TRBV9 and TRBJ1-5; tentative D call: TRBD1 (6 bases). The V gene lost 1 base and the J gene lost 3 bases, with 8 bases spanning the gap. The CDR3 covers 14 residues. In germline, CDR1 is SGDLS, CDR2 YYNGEE. In DNA, the CDR3 is TGTGCCAGCAGCGTATGGGACACCAATCAGCCCCAGCATTTT. Residues: CASSVWDTNQPQHF.

The chain joins TRBV30 to TRBJ1-2, with D possibly being TRBD1 (5 bases). The V end was cut by 6 bases, the J end by 6 bases, with 17 bases between. CDR1 and CDR2 from the germline V gene are GTSNPN and SVGIG (reference sequence). The CDR3 is made up of 13 amino acids. CDR3 sequence reads: CACPTQGSNGYTF. Written as DNA, the CDR3 is TGTGCCTGCCCAACCCAGGGTTCTAATGGCTACACCTTC.

A single count supports this clonotype. The J gene is TRBJ2-7, the V gene TRBV27, with D uncertain. The CDR3 extends over 14 amino acids. V lost 3 bases and J 2 bases, leaving 11 bases between the germline ends. Germline V gene sequence: CDR1 MNHEY, CDR2 SMNVEV (reference sequence). The CDR3 protein is CASSFSIGPYEQYF. In DNA form, the CDR3 reads TGTGCCAGCAGTTTCTCCATTGGGCCCTACGAGCAGTACTTC.

The gene calls are TRBV11-3 and TRBJ2-2; D uncertain. CDR3 length: 13 residues. Trimming left V 3 bases short and J 6 bases short, with 8 bases between. CDR1 and CDR2 (germline): SGHNT, YENEEA. The CDR3, as DNA: TGTGCCAGCAGCTTTCGCGTGGCCGGGGAGCTGTTTTTT. Translating it yields CASSFRVAGELFF.

The count of this clonotype is one. The chain couples TRBV7-9 to TRBJ2-3; D is ambiguous. Trimming removed 2 bases from V and 2 bases from J, with 8 bases in between. Germline V gene data show CDR1 as SEHNR and CDR2 as FQNEAQ (reference sequence). The CDR3 extends over 14 amino acids. CDR3 protein: CASSLTDFTDTQYF. The CDR3 DNA is TGTGCCAGCAGCTTAACTGACTTCACAGATACGCAGTATTTT.

The V call is TRBV24-1, the J call TRBJ2-6; TRBD2 is a possible D gene (5 bases). CDR3 length equals 13 residues. The germline CDR1 and CDR2 sequences are KGHDR and SFDVKD. Trimming shortened V by 3 bases and J by 8 bases, and 7 bases separated the two germline ends. DNA of the CDR3: TGTGCCACCAGTGATGAGGGATCCAACGTCCTGACTTTC. Its protein product is CATSDEGSNVLTF.

The chain carries TRBV2 and TRBJ2-1; D remains unclear. The CDR3 is 14 amino acids. Germline CDR1 SNHLY, CDR2 FYNNEI. Trimming removed 4 bases at V and 4 bases at J, with 11 bases between. CDR3 in DNA: TGTGCCAGCAGTGCAAACCAGGATTACAATGAGCAGTTCTTC. Its protein is CASSANQDYNEQFF.

This clonotype has a single count. The chain joins TRBV6-2 or TRBV6-3 to TRBJ1-5; D unresolved. CDR3 length equals 13 residues. Trimming cost V 6 bases and J 4 bases, with 10 bases left between them. Germline V gives CDR1 MNHEY, CDR2 SVGEGT. The CDR3 loop is CASSRLVNQPQHF. CDR3 nucleotides: TGTGCCAGCAGCCGCCTGGTGAATCAGCCCCAGCATTTT.

The chain recombines TRBV25-1 with TRBJ1-1; no clear D. The CDR3 extends over 14 amino acids. Germline V lookup: CDR1 MGHDK, CDR2 SYGVNS. V was cut by 3 bases and J by 7 bases, with 15 bases left in between. The CDR3 spells CASSDSSSRGEAFF. CDR3 DNA sequence: TGTGCCAGCAGTGATAGTTCGAGCCGGGGTGAAGCTTTCTTT.

The CDR3 DNA is TGTGCCAGTAGTTTCCAGACTGGGGGCACTGAAGCTTTCTTT. The encoded protein is CASSFQTGGTEAFF. The chain is built from TRBV19 and TRBJ1-1, with D possibly being TRBD1 (5 bases). Germline CDR1 is LNHDA and CDR2 is SQIVND (reference sequence). With 5 bases removed from V and 4 bases from J, the gap between germline ends came to 14 bases. The CDR3 contains 14 residues.

The sample holds one count of this clonotype. J is TRBJ1-2 and V is TRBV20-1; D is undetermined. Trimming pared 0 bases from V and 8 bases from J, leaving 13 bases between. This CDR3 is built from 13 residues. Per germline, CDR1 DFQATT and CDR2 SNEGSKA (reference sequence). CDR3 sequence (DNA): TGCAGTGCTAGAGATGTCGGGCAATCCGGCTACACCTTC. This gives the protein CSARDVGQSGYTF.

J is TRBJ2-4 and V is TRBV7-9; D is ambiguous. CDR3 length equals 14 residues. Trimming removed 3 bases from V and 4 bases from J, with 10 bases in between. Germline CDR1 SEHNR, CDR2 FQNEAQ (reference sequence). CDR3 amino acids: CASSFTALKNIQYF. The CDR3 nucleotides are TGTGCCAGCAGCTTTACGGCTCTGAAAAACATTCAGTACTTC.

The J gene is TRBJ1-1, the V gene TRBV20-1, with 7 bases identical to TRBD1. The germline V gene has CDR1 DFQATT and CDR2 SNEGSKA (reference sequence). The CDR3 contains 13 residues. Germline trimming cut 6 bases from V and 1 base from J; bases unmatched to any gene: 5. The chain's CDR3 is CSAQTGKNTEAFF. CDR3 sequence (DNA): TGCAGTGCGCAGACAGGGAAGAACACTGAAGCTTTCTTT.

The genes are TRBV19 and TRBJ1-6; D is unresolved. The CDR3 is made up of 15 amino acids. V lost 5 bases to trimming and J lost 0 bases, with 8 bases between them. The V gene's germline CDR1 is LNHDA and CDR2 SQIVND (reference sequence). The CDR3 reads CASSGRSSYNSPLHF. For the CDR3, the DNA is TGTGCCAGTAGTGGGAGGAGCTCCTATAATTCACCCCTCCACTTT.

V gene TRBV10-3 combines with J gene TRBJ1-1, with D uncertain. Trimming stripped 2 bases from V and 0 bases from J, with 1 base between. The CDR3 loop spans 12 amino acids. Germline CDR1 ENHRY, CDR2 SYGVKD. This CDR3 is CAISELNTEAFF. The CDR3 DNA reads TGTGCCATCAGTGAGCTGAACACTGAAGCTTTCTTT.

The chain has TRBV6-6 and TRBJ1-2, with a possible D match to TRBD1 (5 bases). This CDR3 is 13 amino acids long. The germline V and J ends were trimmed by 5 bases and 3 bases, with 10 bases remaining between them. Germline V CDR1 and CDR2: MNHNY, SVGAGI (reference sequence). The CDR3 nucleotides are TGTGCCAGCAGTCCCGACAGCGACTATGGCTACACCTTC. This translates into CASSPDSDYGYTF.

The chain combines TRBV29-1 with TRBJ2-1, with 10 positions matching TRBD1. The V gene's germline CDR1 is SQVTM and CDR2 ANQGSEA. V lost 4 bases, J lost 4 bases, and 1 base stayed unmatched. The CDR3 is made up of 13 amino acids. The chain's CDR3 is CSVAGQGYNEQFF. For the CDR3, the DNA is TGCAGCGTTGCGGGACAGGGGTACAATGAGCAGTTCTTC.

The chain joins TRBV5-1 to TRBJ2-3, with 11 positions matching TRBD2. The J segment lost 1 base and the V segment lost 3 bases, leaving 4 bases of the junction unmatched. The CDR3 spans 16 residues. Germline V gene sequence: CDR1 SGHRS, CDR2 YFSETQ. CDR3 DNA: TGCGCCAGCAGCTCGCAACTAGCGGGGGGCACAGATACGCAGTATTTT. Translated, it gives CASSSQLAGGTDTQYF.

CDR3 sequence: CASSLVGGDTEAFF. Here the CDR3 DNA reads TGTGCCAGCAGCTTGGTTGGGGGGGACACTGAAGCTTTCTTT. The chain uses TRBV5-5 and TRBJ1-1; TRBD1 might be the D (5 bases). Looked up from germline, CDR1 is SGHKS and CDR2 is YYEKEE (reference sequence). The CDR3 runs 14 residues. V was clipped by 0 bases and J by 3 bases, with 9 bases between them.

The chain recombines TRBV29-1 with TRBJ2-7; 8 bases match TRBD1. Losses at the gene ends were 6 bases for V and 2 bases for J; bases not matched to a gene: 0. CDR3 length equals 11 residues. The V gene's germline CDR1 is SQVTM and CDR2 ANQGSEA. CDR3 sequence reads: CSVGQAYEQYF. The CDR3 coding sequence is TGCAGCGTGGGACAGGCCTACGAGCAGTACTTC.

This sequence joins TRBV4-2 and TRBJ1-2; no clear D gene. The V end lost 0 bases, the J end lost 7 bases, and 6 bases lay between the germline ends. CDR1 LGHNA and CDR2 YNFKEQ come from the germline V gene. CDR3 length: 12 residues. The CDR3 DNA is TGTGCCAGCAGCCAAGATCAACGTGGCTACACCTTC. Translating gives CASSQDQRGYTF.

The CDR3 DNA follows: TGTGCCAGCAGTTATGACAGGGCCCATTATCAGCCCCAGCATTTT. It is translated as CASSYDRAHYQPQHF. The chain couples TRBV6-5 to TRBJ1-5; TRBD1 matches at 7 bases. Germline-derived CDR1 and CDR2 are MNHEY and SVGAGI. The CDR3 contains 15 residues. V lost 3 bases, J lost 5 bases, and 7 bases stayed unmatched.

The rearrangement uses TRBV20-1 and TRBJ1-6; D uncertain. This CDR3 is 14 amino acids long. Germline CDR1 DFQATT, CDR2 SNEGSKA (reference sequence). V was clipped by 4 bases and J by 6 bases, with 13 bases between them. The DNA of the CDR3 is TGCAGTGCTATTGGGCGGTCTCTTAATTCACCCCTCCACTTT. Residues: CSAIGRSLNSPLHF.

This chain joins TRBV12-5 and TRBJ1-2; 7 bases are shared with TRBD1. The CDR3 sequence is 17 residues long. Germline CDR1 LGHNT, CDR2 FRNRAP. V shed 4 bases, J shed 4 bases, and the junction held 15 bases outside the gene matches. The CDR3 sequence: CASGSASGTDLFYGYTF. Here the CDR3 DNA reads TGTGCTAGTGGTTCGGCCTCCGGGACAGACCTTTTCTATGGCTACACCTTC.